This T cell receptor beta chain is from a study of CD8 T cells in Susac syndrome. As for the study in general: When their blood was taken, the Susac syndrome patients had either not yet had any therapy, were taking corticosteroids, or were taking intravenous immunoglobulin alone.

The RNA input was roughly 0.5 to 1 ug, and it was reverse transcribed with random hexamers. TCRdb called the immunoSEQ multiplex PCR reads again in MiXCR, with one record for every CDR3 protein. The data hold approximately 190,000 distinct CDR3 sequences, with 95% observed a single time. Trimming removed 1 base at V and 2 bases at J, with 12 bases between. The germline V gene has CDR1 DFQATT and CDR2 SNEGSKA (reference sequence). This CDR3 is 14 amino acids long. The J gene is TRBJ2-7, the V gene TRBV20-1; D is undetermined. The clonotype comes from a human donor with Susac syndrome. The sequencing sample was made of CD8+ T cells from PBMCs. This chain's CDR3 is CSARAGQDPYEQYF. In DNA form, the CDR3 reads TGCAGTGCTAGAGCCGGCCAGGACCCCTACGAGCAGTACTTC.